The 5 T cell receptor beta chains presented below share a single source sample, sequenced in a study of blood T cell repertoires in COVID-19. The data were produced by immunoSEQ multiplex PCR, yet TCRdb's version contains in-frame clones alone and is incomplete. The sample contains under 400,000 clones, more than 70% of which appear only once. The material sequenced was PBMCs or T cells enriched from blood (not recorded which). The receptor source for this set is a man aged 35 to 55 in a cohort exposed to, infected with or recovered from COVID-19 (not recorded which).

The rearrangement joins TRBV14 to TRBJ1-1; D not resolved. From germline, CDR1 is SGHDN and CDR2 FVKESK. The CDR3 extends over 15 amino acids. V lost 0 bases to trimming and J lost 4 bases, with 12 bases between them. The CDR3 nucleotides are TGTGCCAGCAGCCAAGAAGCGCTGAAGAGCACTGAAGCTTTCTTT. Its translation: CASSQEALKSTEAFF.

The genes are TRBV5-5 and TRBJ2-3, with TRBD2 matching over 7 bases. CDR1 SGHKS and CDR2 YYEKEE come from the germline V gene (reference sequence). Trimming took 7 bases from V and 2 from J; bases not matched to a gene: 10. This CDR3 has 15 amino acids. The CDR3 here is CASLPRDYSTDTQYF. The CDR3 DNA is TGTGCCAGCCTCCCAAGGGACTACTCCACAGATACGCAGTATTTT.

The genes are TRBV11-1 and TRBJ2-1; 10 bases map to TRBD2. The CDR3 is made up of 15 amino acids. J was trimmed by 8 bases and V by 4 bases; bases with no gene match: 8. In germline, CDR1 is SGHAT, CDR2 FQDESV (reference sequence). The CDR3 region has the DNA TGTGCCAGCAGCTCCGGACTAGCGGAGAGGTATGAGCAGTTCTTC. It encodes CASSSGLAERYEQFF.

The genes are TRBV5-1 and TRBJ2-7, with 8 bases lining up with TRBD2. Germline CDR1 SGHRS, CDR2 YFSETQ. This CDR3 contains 15 residues. V dropped 4 bases and J dropped 2; count of bases not matched to a gene: 8. CDR3 nucleotide sequence: TGCGCCAGCAGCCCCGGGCCGGGACTAGCCTACGAGCAGTACTTC. Protein product: CASSPGPGLAYEQYF.

The chain carries TRBV19 and TRBJ1-5, with D unresolved. The CDR3 contains 14 residues. CDR1 and CDR2 from the germline V gene are LNHDA and SQIVND (reference sequence). With 6 bases removed from V and 0 bases from J, the gap between germline ends came to 9 bases. The CDR3 here is CASRITNSNQPQHF. The DNA for the CDR3 is TGTGCCAGTAGGATAACTAATAGCAATCAGCCCCAGCATTTT.